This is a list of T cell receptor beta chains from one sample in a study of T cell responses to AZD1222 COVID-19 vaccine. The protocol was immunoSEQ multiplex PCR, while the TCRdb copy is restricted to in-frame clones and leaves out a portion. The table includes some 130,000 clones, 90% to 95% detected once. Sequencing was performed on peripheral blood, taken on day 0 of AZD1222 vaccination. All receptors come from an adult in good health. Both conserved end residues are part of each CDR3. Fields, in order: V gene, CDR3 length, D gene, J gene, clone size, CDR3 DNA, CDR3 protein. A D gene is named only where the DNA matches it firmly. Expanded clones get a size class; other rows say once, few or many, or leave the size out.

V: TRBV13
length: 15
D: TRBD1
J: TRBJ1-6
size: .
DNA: TGTGCCAGCAGCTTCGTAGGACAGGGGCCTTCACCCCTCCACTTT
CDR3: CASSFVGQGPSPLHF

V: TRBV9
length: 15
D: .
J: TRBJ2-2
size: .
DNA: TGTGCCAGCAGCGTAGAGGCGGGTCGGACCGGGGAGCTGTTTTTT
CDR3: CASSVEAGRTGELFF

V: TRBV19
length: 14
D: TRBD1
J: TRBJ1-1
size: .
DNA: TGTGCCAGTAGTAATTCAGGGGGACGGGGTGAAGCTTTCTTT
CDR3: CASSNSGGRGEAFF

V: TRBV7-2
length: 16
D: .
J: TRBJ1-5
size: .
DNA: TGTGCCAGCAGCTTAGCGCCGGGGCTCAGCAATCAGCCCCAGCATTTT
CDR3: CASSLAPGLSNQPQHF

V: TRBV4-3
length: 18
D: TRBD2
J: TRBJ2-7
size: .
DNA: TGCGCCAGCAGCCAAGGGCTAGCGGGAGGGATTGGGGCGTACGAGCAGTACTTC
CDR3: CASSQGLAGGIGAYEQYF

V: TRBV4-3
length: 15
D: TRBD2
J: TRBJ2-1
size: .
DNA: TGCGCCAGCAGCCAAGGACTAGCGGGGGGCTTAGAGCAGTTCTTC
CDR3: CASSQGLAGGLEQFF

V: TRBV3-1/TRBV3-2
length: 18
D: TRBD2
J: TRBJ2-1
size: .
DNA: TGTGCCAGCAGCCGACGAAGCCCGTTAGCGGGAGGTCAGAATGAGCAGTTCTTC
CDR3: CASSRRSPLAGGQNEQFF

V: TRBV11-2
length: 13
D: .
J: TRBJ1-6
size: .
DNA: TGTGCCAGCAGCTTGTTTCAGAATTCACCCCTCCACTTT
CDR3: CASSLFQNSPLHF

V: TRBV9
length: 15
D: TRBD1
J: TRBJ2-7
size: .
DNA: TGTGCCAGCAGCGTTGGGACAGGGTTCAGCTACGAGCAGTACTTC
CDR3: CASSVGTGFSYEQYF

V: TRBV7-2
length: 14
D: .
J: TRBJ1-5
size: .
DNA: TGTGCCAGCAGCTTGTCGAACAGGGCCCAGCCCCAGCATTTT
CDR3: CASSLSNRAQPQHF

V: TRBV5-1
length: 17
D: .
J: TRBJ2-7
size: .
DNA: TGCGCCAGCAGCTTGGTCCCGGACCCAGGGAGGGGGTACGAGCAGTACTTC
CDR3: CASSLVPDPGRGYEQYF

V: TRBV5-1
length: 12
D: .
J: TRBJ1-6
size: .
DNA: TGCGCCAGCAGCTTGGCCGGGCAATCCCTCCACTTT
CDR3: CASSLAGQSLHF

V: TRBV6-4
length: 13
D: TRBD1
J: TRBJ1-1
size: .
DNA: TGTGCCAGCAGTGACTCGGGGACAGGTGAAGCTTTCTTT
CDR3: CASSDSGTGEAFF

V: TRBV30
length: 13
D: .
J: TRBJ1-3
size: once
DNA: TGTGCCTGGAGTGTGTCGGGAGGAAACACCATATATTTT
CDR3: CAWSVSGGNTIYF

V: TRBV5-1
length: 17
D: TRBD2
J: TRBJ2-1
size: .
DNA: TGCGCCAGCAGCTTGCGGGGCGGCGTGGGAGCGGGAAATGAGCAGTTCTTC
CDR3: CASSLRGGVGAGNEQFF

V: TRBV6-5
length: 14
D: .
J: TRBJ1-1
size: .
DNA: TGTGCCAGCAGTTACTCTGGGGTGAACACTGAAGCTTTCTTT
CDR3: CASSYSGVNTEAFF

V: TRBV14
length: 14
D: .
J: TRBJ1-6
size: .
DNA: TGTGCCAGCAGCCAAGAGGGTATAAATTCACCCCTCCACTTT
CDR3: CASSQEGINSPLHF

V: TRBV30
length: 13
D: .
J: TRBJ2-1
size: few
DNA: TGTGCCTGGAGTGTAACAGGACACAATGAGCAGTTCTTC
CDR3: CAWSVTGHNEQFF

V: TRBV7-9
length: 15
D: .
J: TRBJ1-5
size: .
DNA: TGTGCCAGCAGCCACCCTGGGAATGGTCACGGGTCCCAGCATTTT
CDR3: CASSHPGNGHGSQHF

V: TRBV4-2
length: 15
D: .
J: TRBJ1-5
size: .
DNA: TGTGCCAGCAGCCAAGATCCACGGGGGTTTCAGCCCCAGCATTTT
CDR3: CASSQDPRGFQPQHF

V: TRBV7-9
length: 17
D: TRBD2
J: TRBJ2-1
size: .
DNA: TGTGCCAGCAGCTTAGGCCTCTGGGCTAGCGGGGGCGGTGAGCAGTTCTTC
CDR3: CASSLGLWASGGGEQFF

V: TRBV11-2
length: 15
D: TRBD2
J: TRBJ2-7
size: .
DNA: TGTGCCAGCACCCCCCTAGCGGGGGGCCCCTACGAGCAGTACTTC
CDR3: CASTPLAGGPYEQYF

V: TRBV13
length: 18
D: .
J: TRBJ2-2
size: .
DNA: TGTGCCAGCAGCTTTAGTACGCAGGCGCGAACATCGGCCGGGGAGCTGTTTTTT
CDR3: CASSFSTQARTSAGELFF

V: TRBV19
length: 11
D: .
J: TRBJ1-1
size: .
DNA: TGTGCCAGTACGGTGGGCACTGAAGCTTTCTTT
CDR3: CASTVGTEAFF

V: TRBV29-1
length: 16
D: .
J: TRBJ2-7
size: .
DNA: TGCAGCTTCGGGGGGGCGACGCGGGACAGTACCTACGAGCAGTACTTC
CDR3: CSFGGATRDSTYEQYF

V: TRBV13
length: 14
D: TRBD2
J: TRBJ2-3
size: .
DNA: TGTGCCAGCTCGGGACTAGGGGATCGGGATACGCAGTATTTT
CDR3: CASSGLGDRDTQYF

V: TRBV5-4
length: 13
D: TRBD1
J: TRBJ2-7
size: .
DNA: TGTGCCAGCATATGGCAGGGGGCGGACGAGCAGTACTTC
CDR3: CASIWQGADEQYF

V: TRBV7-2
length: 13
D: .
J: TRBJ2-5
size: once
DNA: TGTGCCAGCAGCCCCGGGACACAAGAGACCCAGTACTTC
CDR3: CASSPGTQETQYF

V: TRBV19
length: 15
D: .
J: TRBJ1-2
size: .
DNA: TGTGCCAGTAGAATCCCAGACGCTGACCCCGGTGGCTACACCTTC
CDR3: CASRIPDADPGGYTF

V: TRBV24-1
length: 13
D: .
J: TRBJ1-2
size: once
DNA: TGTGCCACCAGTGATCCGGGAGAATATGGCTACACCTTC
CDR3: CATSDPGEYGYTF

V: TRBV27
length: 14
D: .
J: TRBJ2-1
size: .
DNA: TGTGCCAGCAGTTTCTTTCAGGGACTCAATGAGCAGTTCTTC
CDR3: CASSFFQGLNEQFF

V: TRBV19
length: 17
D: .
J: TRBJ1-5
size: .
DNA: TGTGCCAGTAGTTTGCGTAAAGGGGGGATCCTGGATCAGCCCCAGCATTTT
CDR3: CASSLRKGGILDQPQHF

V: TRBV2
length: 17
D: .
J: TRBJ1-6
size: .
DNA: TGTGCCAGCAGTGAATATATCGGGTATGCCTATAATTCACCCCTCCACTTT
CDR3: CASSEYIGYAYNSPLHF

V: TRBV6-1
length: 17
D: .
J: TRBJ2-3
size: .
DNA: TGTGCCAGCAGTGAAGCGTTGGGCGGAGAAGGCACAGATACGCAGTATTTT
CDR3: CASSEALGGEGTDTQYF

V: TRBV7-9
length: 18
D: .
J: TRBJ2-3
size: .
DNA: TGTGCCAGCAGCTTAGAGCCCACCCTTCGCCCGGGCACAGATACGCAGTATTTT
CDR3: CASSLEPTLRPGTDTQYF